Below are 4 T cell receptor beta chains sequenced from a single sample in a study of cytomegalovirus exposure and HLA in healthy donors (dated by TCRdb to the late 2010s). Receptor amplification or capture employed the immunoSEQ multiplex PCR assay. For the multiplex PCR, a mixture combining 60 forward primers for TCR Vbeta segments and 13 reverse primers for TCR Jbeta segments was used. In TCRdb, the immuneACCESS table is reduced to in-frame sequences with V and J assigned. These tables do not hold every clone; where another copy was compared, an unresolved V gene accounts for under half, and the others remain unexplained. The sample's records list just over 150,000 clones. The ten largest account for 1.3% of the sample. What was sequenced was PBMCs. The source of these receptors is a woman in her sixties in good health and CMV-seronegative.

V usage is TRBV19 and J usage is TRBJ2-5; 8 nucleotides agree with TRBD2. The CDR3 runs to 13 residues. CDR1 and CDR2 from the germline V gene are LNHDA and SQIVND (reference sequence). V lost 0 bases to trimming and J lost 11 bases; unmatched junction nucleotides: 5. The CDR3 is CASSIERGERQYF. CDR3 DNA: TGTGCCAGTAGTATAGAGCGGGGGGAACGTCAGTACTTC.

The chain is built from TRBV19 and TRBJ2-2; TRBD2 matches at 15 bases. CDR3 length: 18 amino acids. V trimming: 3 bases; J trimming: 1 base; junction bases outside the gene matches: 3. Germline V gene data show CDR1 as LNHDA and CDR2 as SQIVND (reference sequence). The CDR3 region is CASSIGLAGGKNTGELFF. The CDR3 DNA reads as TGTGCCAGTAGTATCGGACTAGCGGGGGGGAAGAACACCGGGGAGCTGTTTTTT.

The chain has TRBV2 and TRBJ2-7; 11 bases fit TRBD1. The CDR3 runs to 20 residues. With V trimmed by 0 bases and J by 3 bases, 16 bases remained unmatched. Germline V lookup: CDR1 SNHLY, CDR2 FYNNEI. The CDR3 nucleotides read TGTGCCAGCAGTGAAGCACGACAGGACAGGGGGCGAGAGATTGTCTACGAGCAGTACTTC. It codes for CASSEARQDRGREIVYEQYF.

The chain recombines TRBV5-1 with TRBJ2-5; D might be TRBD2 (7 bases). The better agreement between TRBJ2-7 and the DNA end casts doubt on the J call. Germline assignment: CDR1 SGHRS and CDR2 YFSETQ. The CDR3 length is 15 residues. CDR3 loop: CASSGTGGRSYEQYF. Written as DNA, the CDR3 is TGCGCCAGCAGCGGCACCGGGGGGCGGTCGTACGAGCAGTACTTC.